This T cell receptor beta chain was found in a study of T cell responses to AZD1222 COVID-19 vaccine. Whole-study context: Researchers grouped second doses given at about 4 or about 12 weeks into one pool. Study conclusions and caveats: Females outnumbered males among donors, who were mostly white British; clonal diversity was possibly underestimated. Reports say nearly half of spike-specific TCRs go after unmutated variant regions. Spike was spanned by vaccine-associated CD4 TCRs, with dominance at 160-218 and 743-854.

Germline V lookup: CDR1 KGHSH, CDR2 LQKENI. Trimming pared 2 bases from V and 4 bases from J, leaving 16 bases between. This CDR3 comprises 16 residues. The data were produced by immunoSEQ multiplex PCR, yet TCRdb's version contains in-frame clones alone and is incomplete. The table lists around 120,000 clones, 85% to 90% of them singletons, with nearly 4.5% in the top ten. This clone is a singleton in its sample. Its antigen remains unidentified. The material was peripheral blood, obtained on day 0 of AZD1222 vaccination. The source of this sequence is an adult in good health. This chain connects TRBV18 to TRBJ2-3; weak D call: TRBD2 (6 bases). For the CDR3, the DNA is TGTGCCAGCTCACCAACGCGGGGTTCCCTCCCAGATACGCAGTATTTT. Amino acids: CASSPTRGSLPDTQYF.